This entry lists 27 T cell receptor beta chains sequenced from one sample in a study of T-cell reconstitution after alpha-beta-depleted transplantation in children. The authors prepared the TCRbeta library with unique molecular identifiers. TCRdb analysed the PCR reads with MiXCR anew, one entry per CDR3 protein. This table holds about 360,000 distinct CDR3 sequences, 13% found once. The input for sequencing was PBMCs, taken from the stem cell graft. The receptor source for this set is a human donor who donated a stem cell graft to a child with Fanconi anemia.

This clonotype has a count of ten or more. The CDR3 here is CASSPLGLVDEQYF. The CDR3 DNA reads as TGTGCCAGCAGTCCCTTGGGGCTCGTCGACGAGCAGTACTTC. The chain combines TRBV12-3 or TRBV12-4 with TRBJ2-7, with D possibly matching TRBD1 (5 bases). CDR3 size: 14 residues. V lost 5 bases, J lost 5 bases, and 16 bases lay in between.

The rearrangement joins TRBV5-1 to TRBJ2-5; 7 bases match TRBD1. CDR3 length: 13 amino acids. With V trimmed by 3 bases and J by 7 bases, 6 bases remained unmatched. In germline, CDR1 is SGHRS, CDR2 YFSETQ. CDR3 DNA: TGCGCCAGCAGCTCCACAGGGGATGGGACCCAGTACTTC. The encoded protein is CASSSTGDGTQYF. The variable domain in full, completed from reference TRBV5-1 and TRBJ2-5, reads KAGVTQTPRYLIKTRGQQVTLSCSPISGHRSVSWYQQTPGQGLQFLFEYFSETQRNKGNFPGRFSGRQFSNSRSEMNVSTLELGDSALYLCASSSTGDGTQYFGPGTRLLVL.

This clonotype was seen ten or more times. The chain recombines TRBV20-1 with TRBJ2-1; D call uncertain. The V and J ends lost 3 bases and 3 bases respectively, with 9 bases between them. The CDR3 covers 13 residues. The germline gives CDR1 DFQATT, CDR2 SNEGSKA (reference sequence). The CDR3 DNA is TGCAGTGCTAGCATTGGGTACTACAATGAGCAGTTCTTC. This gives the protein CSASIGYYNEQFF.

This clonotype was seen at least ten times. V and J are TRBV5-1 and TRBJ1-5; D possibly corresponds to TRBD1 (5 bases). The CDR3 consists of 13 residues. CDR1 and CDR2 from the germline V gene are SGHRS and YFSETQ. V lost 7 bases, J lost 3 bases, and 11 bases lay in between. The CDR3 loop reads CASAQGPNQPQHF. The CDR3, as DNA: TGCGCCAGCGCCCAGGGTCCCAATCAGCCCCAGCATTTT.

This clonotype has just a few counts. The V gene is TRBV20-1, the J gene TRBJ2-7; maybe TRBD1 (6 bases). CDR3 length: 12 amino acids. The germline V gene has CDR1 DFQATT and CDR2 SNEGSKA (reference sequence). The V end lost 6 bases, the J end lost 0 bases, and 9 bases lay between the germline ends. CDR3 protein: CSAGQISYEQYF. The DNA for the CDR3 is TGCAGTGCCGGACAGATCTCCTACGAGCAGTACTTC.

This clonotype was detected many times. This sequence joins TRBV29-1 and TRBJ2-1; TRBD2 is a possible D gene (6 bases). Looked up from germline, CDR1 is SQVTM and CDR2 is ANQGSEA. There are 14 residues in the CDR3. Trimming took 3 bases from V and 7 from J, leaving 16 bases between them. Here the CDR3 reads CSVDLGGTGNEQFF. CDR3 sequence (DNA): TGCAGCGTTGACCTCGGGGGAACCGGAAATGAGCAGTTCTTC.

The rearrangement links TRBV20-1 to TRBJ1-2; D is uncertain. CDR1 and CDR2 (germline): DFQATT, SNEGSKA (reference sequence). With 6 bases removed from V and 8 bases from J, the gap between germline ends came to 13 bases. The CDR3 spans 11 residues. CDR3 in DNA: TGCAGTGCGGGAGAGAGTGGCGGCTACACCTTC. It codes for CSAGESGGYTF.

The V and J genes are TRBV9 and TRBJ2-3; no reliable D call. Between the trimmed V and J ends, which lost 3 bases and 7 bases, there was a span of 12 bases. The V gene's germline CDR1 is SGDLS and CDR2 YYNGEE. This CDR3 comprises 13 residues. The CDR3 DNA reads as TGTGCCAGCAGCGAAAGTCCGACCCATACGCAGTATTTT. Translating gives CASSESPTHTQYF.

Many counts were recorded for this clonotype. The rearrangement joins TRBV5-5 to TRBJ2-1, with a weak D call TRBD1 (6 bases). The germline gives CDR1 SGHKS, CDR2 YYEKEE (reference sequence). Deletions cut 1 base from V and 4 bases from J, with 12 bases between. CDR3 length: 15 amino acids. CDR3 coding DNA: TGTGCCAGCAGCTTGTCCCGAACAGGGTACAATGAGCAGTTCTTC. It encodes CASSLSRTGYNEQFF. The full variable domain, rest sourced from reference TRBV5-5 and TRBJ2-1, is DAGVTQSPTHLIKTRGQQVTLRCSPISGHKSVSWYQQVLGQGPQFIFQYYEKEERGRGNFPDRFSARQFPNYSSELNVNALLLGDSALYLCASSLSRTGYNEQFFGPGTRLTVL.

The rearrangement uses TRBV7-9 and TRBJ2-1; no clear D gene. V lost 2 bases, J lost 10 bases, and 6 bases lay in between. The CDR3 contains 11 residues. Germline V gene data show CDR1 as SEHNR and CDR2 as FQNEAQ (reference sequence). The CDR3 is CASSLSREQFF. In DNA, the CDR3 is TGTGCCAGCAGCTTATCCCGGGAGCAGTTCTTC.

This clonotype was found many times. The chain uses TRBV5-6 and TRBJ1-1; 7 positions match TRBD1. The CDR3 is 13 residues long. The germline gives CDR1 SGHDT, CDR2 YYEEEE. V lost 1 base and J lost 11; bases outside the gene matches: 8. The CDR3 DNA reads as TGTGCCAGCAGCTTGAGACAGGGAACGAGGGCTTTCTTT. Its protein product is CASSLRQGTRAFF.

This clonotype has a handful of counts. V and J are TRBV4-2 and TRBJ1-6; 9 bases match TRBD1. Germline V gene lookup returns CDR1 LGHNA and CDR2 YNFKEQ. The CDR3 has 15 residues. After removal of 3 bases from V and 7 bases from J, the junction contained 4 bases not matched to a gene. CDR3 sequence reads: CASSQTGGGNSPLHF. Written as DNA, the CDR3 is TGTGCCAGCAGCCAGACAGGGGGTGGAAATTCACCCCTCCACTTT.

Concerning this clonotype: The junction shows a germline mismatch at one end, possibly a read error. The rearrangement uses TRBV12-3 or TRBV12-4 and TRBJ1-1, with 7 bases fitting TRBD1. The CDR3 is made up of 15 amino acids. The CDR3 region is CASSPHYREGAEAFF. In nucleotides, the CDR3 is TGTGCCAGCAGTCCCCATTATCGTGAGGGGGCTGAAGCCTTCTTT.

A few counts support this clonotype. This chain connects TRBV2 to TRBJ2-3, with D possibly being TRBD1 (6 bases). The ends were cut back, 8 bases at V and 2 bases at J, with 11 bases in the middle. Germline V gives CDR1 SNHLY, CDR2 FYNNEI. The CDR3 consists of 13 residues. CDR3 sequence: CASGQFYTDTQYF. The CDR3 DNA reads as TGTGCCAGCGGACAGTTCTACACAGATACGCAGTATTTT.

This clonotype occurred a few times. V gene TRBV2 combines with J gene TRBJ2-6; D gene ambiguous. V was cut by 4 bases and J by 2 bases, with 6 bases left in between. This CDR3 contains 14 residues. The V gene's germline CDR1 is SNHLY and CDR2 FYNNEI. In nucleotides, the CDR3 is TGTGCCAGCAGTGGAGCCCCTGGGGCCAACGTCCTGACTTTC. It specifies CASSGAPGANVLTF.

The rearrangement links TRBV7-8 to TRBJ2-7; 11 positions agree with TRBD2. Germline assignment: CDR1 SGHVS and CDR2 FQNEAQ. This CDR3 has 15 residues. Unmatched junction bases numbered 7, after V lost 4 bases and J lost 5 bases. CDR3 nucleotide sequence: TGTGCCAGCAGCTCACTAGCGGGAGCATTACACGAGCAGTACTTC. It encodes CASSSLAGALHEQYF.

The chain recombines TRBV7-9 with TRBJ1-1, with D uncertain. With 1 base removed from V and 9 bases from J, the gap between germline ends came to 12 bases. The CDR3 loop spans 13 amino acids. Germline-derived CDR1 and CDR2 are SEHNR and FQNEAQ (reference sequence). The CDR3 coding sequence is TGTGCCAGCAGCTTAGGAGGGAATATTAAAGCTTTCTTT. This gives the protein CASSLGGNIKAFF.

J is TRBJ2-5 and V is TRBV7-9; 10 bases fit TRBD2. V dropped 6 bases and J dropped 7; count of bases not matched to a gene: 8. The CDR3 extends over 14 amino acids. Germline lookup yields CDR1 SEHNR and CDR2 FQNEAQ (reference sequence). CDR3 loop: CASSRRAGGVTQYF. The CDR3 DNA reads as TGTGCCAGCAGTCGAAGAGCGGGGGGGGTGACCCAGTACTTC.

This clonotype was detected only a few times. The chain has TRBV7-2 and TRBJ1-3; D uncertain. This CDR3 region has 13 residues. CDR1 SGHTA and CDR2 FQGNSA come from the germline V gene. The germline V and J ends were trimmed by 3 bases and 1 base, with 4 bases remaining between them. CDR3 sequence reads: CASSFQSGNTIYF. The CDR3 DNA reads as TGTGCCAGCAGCTTTCAGTCTGGAAACACCATATATTTT.

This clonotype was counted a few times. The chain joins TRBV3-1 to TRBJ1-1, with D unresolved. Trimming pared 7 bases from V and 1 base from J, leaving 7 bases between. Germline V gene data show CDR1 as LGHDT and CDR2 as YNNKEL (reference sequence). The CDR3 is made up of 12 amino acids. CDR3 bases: TGTGCCAGCATCGGTGCGAACACTGAAGCTTTCTTT. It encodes CASIGANTEAFF.

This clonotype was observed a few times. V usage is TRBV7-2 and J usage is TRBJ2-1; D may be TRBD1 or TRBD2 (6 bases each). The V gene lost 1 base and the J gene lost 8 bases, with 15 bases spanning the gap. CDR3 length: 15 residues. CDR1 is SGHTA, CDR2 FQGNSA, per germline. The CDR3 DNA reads TGTGCCAGCAGCTTAGAGGGGGGCCCCTCCTATGAGCAGTTCTTC. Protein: CASSLEGGPSYEQFF.

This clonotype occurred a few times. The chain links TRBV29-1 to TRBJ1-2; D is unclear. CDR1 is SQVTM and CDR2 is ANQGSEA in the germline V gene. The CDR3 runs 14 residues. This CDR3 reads CGLSEEPPSYGYTF. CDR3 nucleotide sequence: TGCGGCCTCTCGGAGGAACCCCCCTCCTATGGCTACACCTTC.

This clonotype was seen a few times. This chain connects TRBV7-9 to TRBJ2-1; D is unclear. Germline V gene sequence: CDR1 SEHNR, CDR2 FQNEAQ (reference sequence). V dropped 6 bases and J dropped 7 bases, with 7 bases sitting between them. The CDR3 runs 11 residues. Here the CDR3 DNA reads TGTGCCAGCAGGAGGACGAATGAGCAGTTCTTC. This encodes CASRRTNEQFF.

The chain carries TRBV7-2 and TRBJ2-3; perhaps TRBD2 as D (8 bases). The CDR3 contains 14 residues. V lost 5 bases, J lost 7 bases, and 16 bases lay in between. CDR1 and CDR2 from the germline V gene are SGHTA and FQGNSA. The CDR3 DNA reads TGTGCCAGCAGCCGGGACAGCGGGGGAAATACGCAGTATTTT. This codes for CASSRDSGGNTQYF.

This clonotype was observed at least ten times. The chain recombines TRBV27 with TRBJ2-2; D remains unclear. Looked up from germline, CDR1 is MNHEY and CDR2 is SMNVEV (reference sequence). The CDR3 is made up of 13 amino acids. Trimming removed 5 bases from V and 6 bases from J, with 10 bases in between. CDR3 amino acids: CASSPIPAGELFF. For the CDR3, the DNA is TGTGCCAGCAGTCCGATCCCCGCCGGGGAGCTGTTTTTT.

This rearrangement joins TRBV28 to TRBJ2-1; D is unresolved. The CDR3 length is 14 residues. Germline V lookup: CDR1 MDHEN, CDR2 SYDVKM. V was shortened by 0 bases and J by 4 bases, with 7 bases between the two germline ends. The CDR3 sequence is CASSLWQYYNEQFF. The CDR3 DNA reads TGTGCCAGCAGTTTATGGCAGTATTACAATGAGCAGTTCTTC. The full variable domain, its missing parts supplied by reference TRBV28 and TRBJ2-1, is DVKVTQSSRYLVKRTGEKVFLECVQDMDHENMFWYRQDPGLGLRLIYFSYDVKMKEKGDIPEGYSVSREKKERFSLILESASTNQTSMYLCASSLWQYYNEQFFGPGTRLTVL.

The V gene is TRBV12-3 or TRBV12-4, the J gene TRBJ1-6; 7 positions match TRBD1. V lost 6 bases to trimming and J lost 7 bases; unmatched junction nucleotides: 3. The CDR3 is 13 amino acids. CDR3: CASSGQVNSPLHF. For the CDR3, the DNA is TGTGCCAGCAGCGGACAGGTCAATTCACCCCTCCACTTT.